The T cell receptor (beta chain) under discussion was sequenced for a study of a mutant IDH1 vaccine in newly diagnosed glioma. The germline gives CDR1 MDHEN, CDR2 SYDVKM. V shed 3 bases and J shed 5 bases, with 16 bases lying between them. The CDR3 runs to 15 residues. Regarding this clone: What it binds is unknown.

The time point: week 11, during vaccination. Each dose delivered 300 ug of mutant IDH1 20-mer peptide subcutaneously with imiquimod. Donors harbored newly found WHO grade 3 or 4 IDH1-mutant, ATRX-lost astrocytomas. The assay was immunoSEQ multiplex PCR, and TCRdb's table has in-frame clones only and misses some. The table includes tens of thousands of clones, about three quarters detected once. The starting material was peripheral blood mononuclear cells (PBMCs), obtained from a glioma patient whose treatment included an IDH1 peptide vaccine. The genes are TRBV28 and TRBJ1-1; tentatively, D is TRBD1 (5 bases). The TCR originated in a man younger than 35 with glioma. Some clones in this sample may be carry-over from other donors' samples. CDR3 nucleotide sequence: TGTGCCAGCAGTTTGGGGGGAGGGTACTTAACTGAAGCTTTCTTT. This gives the protein CASSLGGGYLTEAFF.